Below are 24 T cell receptor beta chains sequenced from a single sample in a study of cytomegalovirus exposure and HLA in healthy donors. PCR employed 60 Vbeta and 13 Jbeta primers. Only in-frame clones appear in the TCRdb table, and some are missing; sequencing was by immunoSEQ multiplex PCR. This sample has some 180,000 clones, with about 80% found just once. The material sequenced was PBMCs. The receptors were gathered from a man aged 35-49 years in good health and CMV-seropositive.

This clone was detected a few times. This sequence joins TRBV5-4 and TRBJ2-5; possible D gene TRBD1, 6 bases. The CDR3 is 13 residues long. V lost 4 bases and J 5 bases, leaving 12 bases between the germline ends. Germline V lookup: CDR1 SGHNT, CDR2 YYREEE (reference sequence). The CDR3 sequence: CASSMGQSETQYF. CDR3 bases: TGTGCCAGCAGCATGGGACAATCGGAGACCCAGTACTTC.

In DNA form, the CDR3 reads TGTGCCAGCAGTAACAACCCGGCTGAGGTCTACCTCGAAGGCTACACCTTC. Protein product: CASSNNPAEVYLEGYTF. The chain joins TRBV27 to TRBJ1-2; D is ambiguous. Trimming shortened V by 5 bases and J by 8 bases, and 27 bases separated the two germline ends. The CDR3 length is 17 residues. The V gene's germline CDR1 is MNHEY and CDR2 SMNVEV (reference sequence).

V and J are TRBV11-2 and TRBJ1-2; D not certain. The V end lost 1 base, the J end lost 8 bases, and 11 bases lay between the germline ends. The CDR3 length is 13 residues. Per germline, CDR1 SGHAT and CDR2 FQNNGV. The CDR3 coding sequence is TGTGCCAGCAGCTTAGGAAGTGAGGAAGGCTACACCTTC. It yields the protein CASSLGSEEGYTF.

This clone was seen only a few times. The chain uses TRBV19 and TRBJ2-4, with 9 bases that match TRBD1. Germline-derived CDR1 and CDR2 are LNHDA and SQIVND (reference sequence). V dropped 6 bases and J dropped 0; count of bases not matched to a gene: 12. The CDR3 extends over 18 amino acids. The CDR3 sequence is CASSPGQGFRGAKNIQYF. The CDR3 DNA sequence: TGTGCCAGTAGCCCGGGACAGGGATTTCGGGGAGCCAAAAACATTCAGTACTTC.

The genes are TRBV10-3 and TRBJ2-6; D possibly corresponds to TRBD2 (5 bases). V dropped 2 bases and J dropped 1 base, with 6 bases sitting between them. Germline CDR1 ENHRY, CDR2 SYGVKD. The CDR3 extends over 15 amino acids. The CDR3: CAISERGSGANVLTF. The CDR3 DNA reads as TGTGCCATCAGTGAGCGGGGTTCTGGGGCCAACGTCCTGACTTTC.

This clone came up once. The V gene is TRBV5-6, the J gene TRBJ1-1; 7 positions match TRBD1. V gave up 0 bases and J gave up 4 bases; unmatched junction bases: 3. This CDR3 region has 14 residues. Germline V gene lookup returns CDR1 SGHDT and CDR2 YYEEEE. CDR3 sequence: CASSLAGQVTEAFF. The DNA for the CDR3 is TGTGCCAGCAGCTTGGCCGGACAGGTCACTGAAGCTTTCTTT.

As DNA, the CDR3 is TGTGCCAGCAGCGGGACAGGGGGCTCCTACGAGCAGTACTTC. Its translation: CASSGTGGSYEQYF. The chain combines TRBV6-5 with TRBJ2-7; 11 bases are shared with TRBD1. The length of the CDR3 is 14 residues. In germline, CDR1 is MNHEY, CDR2 SVGAGI. Trimming removed 6 bases from V and 0 bases from J; junction bases left unmatched: 1.

This chain joins TRBV18 and TRBJ2-2; TRBD2 matches at 8 bases. The CDR3 runs to 17 residues. The junction had 13 bases not matched to a gene; V was cut back by 4 bases and J by 6 bases. Germline values: CDR1 KGHSH, CDR2 LQKENI. The CDR3 loop reads CASSLIPTSGQAGELFF. The CDR3 nucleotides are TGTGCCAGCTCACTCATCCCAACTAGCGGCCAAGCCGGGGAGCTGTTTTTT.

The rearrangement joins TRBV6-1 to TRBJ1-1; TRBD1 matches at 7 bases. CDR1 and CDR2 from the germline V gene are MNHNS and SASEGT. J gave up 10 bases and V 5 bases, and 10 bases lay outside the gene matches. The CDR3 has 13 residues. CDR3 bases: TGTGCCAGCAGTACCCGAGGGGGCGTGTCAGCTTTCTTT. Its translation: CASSTRGGVSAFF.

The chain joins TRBV11-2 to TRBJ2-3, with 12 bases that match TRBD2. The CDR3 is 17 residues long. The germline V gene encodes CDR1 SGHAT and CDR2 FQNNGV. Germline trimming cut 5 bases from V and 5 bases from J; bases unmatched to any gene: 11. The CDR3: CASSKGGLAGGKDTQYF. CDR3 DNA: TGTGCCAGCAGCAAAGGAGGGCTAGCGGGAGGGAAAGATACGCAGTATTTT.

The chain uses TRBV27 and TRBJ2-2; D remains ambiguous. The CDR3 runs 13 residues. Germline V gene data show CDR1 as MNHEY and CDR2 as SMNVEV (reference sequence). Trimming cost V 6 bases and J 8 bases, with 13 bases left between them. The CDR3 loop is CASRTLGEGELFF. The CDR3 DNA follows: TGTGCCAGCAGGACCTTGGGCGAAGGGGAGCTGTTTTTT.

J is TRBJ2-5 and V is TRBV7-6; D possibly corresponds to TRBD1 (7 bases). The CDR3 has 15 residues. V was trimmed by 4 bases and J by 2 bases, leaving 14 bases between them. Germline V gene sequence: CDR1 SGHVS, CDR2 FNYEAQ. CDR3 coding DNA: TGTGCCAGCAGCTCCGCGGGACAGAGACAAGAGACCCAGTACTTC. Translated, it gives CASSSAGQRQETQYF.

The chain has TRBV5-1 and TRBJ2-7, with no clear D. Trimming left V 2 bases short and J 4 bases short, with 10 bases between. The germline V gene encodes CDR1 SGHRS and CDR2 YFSETQ. The CDR3 is 13 amino acids. DNA of the CDR3: TGCGCCAGCAGCTTCGACGTGAGGTACGAGCAGTACTTC. Translated: CASSFDVRYEQYF.

This clone has just a few counts. The V call is TRBV10-3, the J call TRBJ1-4; 7 nucleotides match TRBD1. V lost 10 bases to trimming and J lost 8 bases; unmatched junction nucleotides: 7. This CDR3 comprises 12 residues. The germline gives CDR1 ENHRY, CDR2 SYGVKD. CDR3 sequence reads: CATSGQREKLFF. CDR3 nucleotides: TGTGCCACCTCGGGACAGAGAGAAAAACTGTTTTTT.

The chain joins TRBV29-1 to TRBJ1-2; D is unclear. The CDR3 runs to 14 residues. CDR1 and CDR2 (germline): SQVTM, ANQGSEA. With 4 bases removed from V and 8 bases from J, the gap between germline ends came to 20 bases. CDR3 nucleotides: TGCAGCGTTGTCCCCACCGCCCCCGGGGTCGGCTACACCTTC. Its protein is CSVVPTAPGVGYTF.

This chain connects TRBV19 to TRBJ2-5, with a tentative D call TRBD1 (6 bases). The J call is in doubt because the DNA end fits TRBJ2-7 better. This CDR3 has 16 residues. The V gene's germline CDR1 is LNHDA and CDR2 SQIVND (reference sequence). CDR3 in amino acids: CASTLRGAGDTYEQYF. The CDR3 DNA reads TGTGCCAGTACCCTAAGAGGGGCCGGGGACACCTACGAGCAGTACTTC.

The chain has TRBV5-5 and TRBJ1-3; perhaps TRBD1 as D (6 bases). Germline assignment: CDR1 SGHKS and CDR2 YYEKEE (reference sequence). Trimming pared 2 bases from V and 3 bases from J, leaving 12 bases between. This CDR3 comprises 15 residues. This CDR3 reads CASSLGGGNGNTIYF. The DNA of the CDR3 is TGTGCCAGCAGCTTAGGCGGGGGCAATGGAAACACCATATATTTT.

V usage is TRBV5-6 and J usage is TRBJ2-7, with no clear D. V shed 3 bases and J shed 3 bases, with 4 bases lying between them. The CDR3 spans 11 residues. CDR1 is SGHDT and CDR2 is YYEEEE in the germline V gene. The CDR3 sequence is CASSSFYEQYF. For the CDR3, the DNA is TGTGCCAGCAGCTCATTCTACGAGCAGTACTTC.

Only one count was recorded for this clone. V usage is TRBV7-9 and J usage is TRBJ2-5; TRBD2 matches at 12 bases. The end of the DNA fits TRBJ2-7 better, so the J call may be wrong. The germline V gene has CDR1 SEHNR and CDR2 FQNEAQ (reference sequence). The CDR3 is 15 amino acids. The CDR3, as DNA: TGTGCCAGCAGTAGGACTAGCGGGGTAATTTACGAGCAGTACTTC. Its protein is CASSRTSGVIYEQYF.

This clone has more than one count but fewer than ten. This chain uses TRBV5-8 with TRBJ2-2, with D perhaps matching TRBD2 (5 bases). This CDR3 region has 15 residues. The V gene lost 1 base and the J gene lost 5 bases, with 12 bases spanning the gap. Germline V gene data show CDR1 as SGHTS and CDR2 as YDEGEE. The CDR3 DNA follows: TGTGCCAGCAGCTTGTTCGGGGTTGGAACCGGGGAGCTGTTTTTT. It encodes CASSLFGVGTGELFF.

The V and J genes are TRBV27 and TRBJ2-1; 7 bases line up with TRBD2. CDR3 length: 16 amino acids. Germline-derived CDR1 and CDR2 are MNHEY and SMNVEV (reference sequence). The trim removed 8 bases at V and 8 bases at J, leaving 18 bases unmatched. In DNA, the CDR3 is TGTGCCAGCTCGGGGGTTCCTAGCGGTAAGCGGGATGAGCAGTTCTTC. Protein sequence: CASSGVPSGKRDEQFF.

The V and J genes are TRBV5-1 and TRBJ2-5; the D gene is possibly TRBD1 (6 bases). Trimming took off 4 bases at V and 3 bases at J, with 10 bases between the two ends. The CDR3 is 13 amino acids. The V gene's germline CDR1 is SGHRS and CDR2 YFSETQ. CDR3 nucleotide sequence: TGCGCCAGCAGCCCCACAGGGAAAGAGACCCAGTACTTC. Translated: CASSPTGKETQYF.

The chain is built from TRBV5-1 and TRBJ2-1; 10 bases map to TRBD1. This CDR3 has 16 amino acids. With 4 bases clipped from V and 0 bases from J, the junction kept 4 bases outside the gene matches. Germline V gene sequence: CDR1 SGHRS, CDR2 YFSETQ. As DNA, the CDR3 is TGCGCCAGCAGCCTGACAGGGGGCGGCTCCTACAATGAGCAGTTCTTC. Its translation is CASSLTGGGSYNEQFF.

The DNA for the CDR3 is TGTGCCAGCAGCTCAGGGAGGCTGAACACTGAAGCTTTCTTT. Its protein is CASSSGRLNTEAFF. This rearrangement joins TRBV7-6 to TRBJ1-1, with D possibly being TRBD1 (5 bases). Germline CDR1 is SGHVS and CDR2 is FNYEAQ. CDR3 length: 14 amino acids. Trimming removed 4 bases at V and 0 bases at J, with 9 bases between.